This entry lists 31 T cell receptor beta chains sequenced from one sample in a study of T cells after yellow fever vaccination. Each CDR3 protein is one row after TCRdb ran MiXCR on the 5' RACE reads. This sample has about 550,000 distinct CDR3 sequences, with 19% found just once. The sample here was PBMCs, taken 15 days after the yellow fever booster vaccination. The receptors here all came from a man aged 30 to 39 who received the YFV17D yellow fever vaccine.

The chain recombines TRBV12-3 or TRBV12-4 with TRBJ1-1; D ambiguous. CDR3 length equals 16 residues. V lost 3 bases and J lost 2, with 16 bases in between. In DNA form, the CDR3 reads TGTGCCAGCAGTTTTATTACCACGTTACCTAACACTGAAGCTTTCTTT. It is translated as CASSFITTLPNTEAFF.

This clonotype was observed a handful of times. The chain employs TRBV6-2 or TRBV6-3 and TRBJ2-2; 10 positions match TRBD1. V shed 10 bases and J 4 bases; nucleotides not matched to a gene: 6. CDR1 and CDR2 (germline): MNHEY, SVGEGT. The CDR3 extends over 14 amino acids. CDR3 in amino acids: CAIRQGAVTGELFF. The CDR3 DNA sequence: TGTGCCATCCGACAGGGGGCCGTCACCGGGGAGCTGTTTTTT.

This chain uses TRBV6-2 or TRBV6-3 with TRBJ2-7; D is possibly TRBD1 or TRBD2 (5 bases each). CDR1 and CDR2 from the germline V gene are MNHEY and SVGEGT. Trimming left V 7 bases short and J 4 bases short, with 14 bases between. The CDR3 is 13 residues long. The CDR3 bases are TGTGCCAGCAAGGGACGGACTTTTTACGAGCAGTACTTC. It is translated as CASKGRTFYEQYF.

This clonotype was recorded a few times. Here the CDR3 reads CASSLSWAGTDTQYF. CDR3 nucleotides: TGTGCCAGCAGCTTAAGTTGGGCGGGCACAGATACGCAGTATTTT. The V gene is TRBV7-3, the J gene TRBJ2-3; no definite D call. V lost 1 base to trimming and J lost 1 base, with 9 bases between them. Looked up from germline, CDR1 is SGHTA and CDR2 is FQGTGA. The CDR3 runs 15 residues.

The sample holds one count of this clonotype. This chain connects TRBV4-2 to TRBJ2-1; 10 bases match TRBD2. Losses at the gene ends were 0 bases for V and 10 bases for J; bases not matched to a gene: 9. The CDR3 sequence is 16 residues long. Per germline, CDR1 LGHNA and CDR2 YNFKEQ. The DNA of the CDR3 is TGTGCCAGCAGCCAAGATGTCTCTAGCGGGAGATCGGAGCAGTTCTTC. Its translation: CASSQDVSSGRSEQFF.

The rearrangement links TRBV7-2 to TRBJ2-3; 10 bases map to TRBD2. The trim removed 6 bases at V and 9 bases at J, leaving 12 bases unmatched. The CDR3 has 15 residues. The germline V gene has CDR1 SGHTA and CDR2 FQGNSA. CDR3 in DNA: TGTGCCAGCAGAACAACTAGCGGGATTCAGGGAACGCAGTATTTT. Encoded protein: CASRTTSGIQGTQYF.

The sample holds a few counts of this clonotype. This chain links TRBV7-9 with TRBJ2-5, with D unclear. The CDR3 has 14 amino acids. V dropped 5 bases and J dropped 3 bases, with 13 bases sitting between them. Germline loops: CDR1 SEHNR, CDR2 FQNEAQ (reference sequence). CDR3 protein: CASSPPLSEETQYF. The CDR3 region has the DNA TGTGCCAGCAGCCCCCCTTTATCTGAAGAGACCCAGTACTTC.

At least ten counts were recorded for this clonotype. This chain links TRBV20-1 with TRBJ2-1, with 7 bases lining up with TRBD2. V shed 3 bases, J shed 4 bases, and the junction held 3 bases outside the gene matches. CDR3 length: 13 residues. CDR1 and CDR2 (germline): DFQATT, SNEGSKA (reference sequence). The CDR3 protein is CSARASGYNEQFF. The CDR3 DNA reads as TGCAGTGCTAGGGCTAGCGGATACAATGAGCAGTTCTTC.

The rearrangement uses TRBV6-6 and TRBJ1-2, with a weak D call TRBD1 (6 bases). V shed 5 bases and J shed 5 bases, with 9 bases lying between them. The V gene's germline CDR1 is MNHNY and CDR2 SVGAGI (reference sequence). This CDR3 is built from 12 residues. CDR3 DNA: TGTGCCAGCAGTGAGCAGGGGTATGGCTACACCTTC. This sequence encodes CASSEQGYGYTF.

V gene TRBV5-1 combines with J gene TRBJ2-5; D call uncertain. Germline CDR1 is SGHRS and CDR2 is YFSETQ. The CDR3 contains 14 residues. With 5 bases removed from V and 2 bases from J, the gap between germline ends came to 13 bases. The DNA of the CDR3 is TGCGCCAGCAGTTCAGGCCTTTCTCAAGAGACCCAGTACTTC. As protein: CASSSGLSQETQYF.

This clonotype was seen only a few times. J is TRBJ1-1 and V is TRBV7-4; D is uncertain. The CDR3 length is 15 residues. The germline V and J ends were trimmed by 4 bases and 4 bases, with 16 bases remaining between them. Germline CDR1 reads SGHVT; CDR2 reads SQSDAQ. CDR3 bases: TGTGCCAGCAGCTCCAGGCCTGGGGAGGTCACTGAAGCTTTCTTT. Its protein is CASSSRPGEVTEAFF.

This clonotype was counted a few times. The CDR3 protein is CASSEESYNEQFF. The CDR3 DNA follows: TGTGCCAGCTCCGAGGAAAGTTACAATGAGCAGTTCTTC. The chain joins TRBV18 to TRBJ2-1; D remains unclear. The germline V gene has CDR1 KGHSH and CDR2 LQKENI. V lost 6 bases, J lost 4 bases, and 10 bases lay in between. The CDR3 runs to 13 residues.

This clonotype was seen once. The chain employs TRBV2 and TRBJ2-3; either TRBD1 or TRBD2 may supply D (5 bases each). The germline V gene encodes CDR1 SNHLY and CDR2 FYNNEI. The CDR3 runs 14 residues. V shed 8 bases and J shed 6 bases, with 18 bases lying between them. CDR3 sequence: CASGTGTARDTQYF. In nucleotides, the CDR3 is TGTGCCAGCGGAACCGGGACCGCCCGGGATACGCAGTATTTT.

The table lists this clonotype with a few counts. The chain's CDR3 is CASSAPGDRNTGELFF. The CDR3 DNA sequence: TGTGCCAGCAGCGCTCCCGGGGACAGAAACACCGGGGAGCTGTTTTTT. This chain links TRBV9 with TRBJ2-2, with TRBD1 matching 7 bases. CDR1 is SGDLS, CDR2 YYNGEE, per germline. V lost 3 bases, J lost 2 bases, and 7 bases stayed unmatched. This CDR3 has 16 residues.

This clonotype has more than one count but fewer than ten. This chain links TRBV5-1 with TRBJ2-7; D perhaps matches TRBD2 (7 bases). The germline V gene has CDR1 SGHRS and CDR2 YFSETQ. This CDR3 has 17 residues. V was trimmed by 1 base and J by 3 bases, leaving 20 bases between them. CDR3 sequence: CASSLTTPGGPNYEQYF. CDR3 nucleotide sequence: TGCGCCAGCAGCTTGACGACGCCGGGGGGCCCCAACTACGAGCAGTACTTC.

This clonotype was picked up a small number of times. The chain is built from TRBV20-1 and TRBJ2-1, with 15 bases matching TRBD2. This CDR3 is built from 15 residues. After removal of 3 bases from V and 10 bases from J, the junction contained 7 bases not matched to a gene. Germline values: CDR1 DFQATT, CDR2 SNEGSKA (reference sequence). Here the CDR3 reads CSASQTGLAGGEQFF. The CDR3 bases are TGCAGTGCTAGTCAGACGGGACTAGCGGGAGGAGAGCAGTTCTTC.

The gene calls are TRBV20-1 and TRBJ1-5, with D maybe TRBD1 (5 bases). The CDR3 consists of 13 residues. From germline, CDR1 is DFQATT and CDR2 SNEGSKA (reference sequence). Trimming removed 3 bases at V and 3 bases at J, with 9 bases between. The CDR3 DNA follows: TGCAGTGCTAGCTCGACAGCCAATCAGCCCCAGCATTTT. This gives the protein CSASSTANQPQHF.

This clonotype was found a few times. The chain uses TRBV7-1 and TRBJ2-2; D unclear. TRBV7-1 is placed among ORFs of uncertain function. The CDR3 contains 13 residues. V shed 1 base and J shed 6 bases, with 6 bases lying between them. The CDR3 is CASSSVAPGELFF. In nucleotides, the CDR3 is TGTGCCAGCAGCTCAGTAGCCCCCGGGGAGCTGTTTTTT.

J is TRBJ2-5 and V is TRBV6-2 or TRBV6-3; 9 bases line up with TRBD2. The CDR3 contains 14 residues. Looked up from germline, CDR1 is MNHEY and CDR2 is SVGEGT. The V and J ends lost 7 bases and 5 bases, in that order; junction bases with no gene match: 8. CDR3 coding DNA: TGTGCCAGCAACATAGCGGGAGTTACGGAGACCCAGTACTTC. It yields the protein CASNIAGVTETQYF.

The J gene is TRBJ2-3, the V gene TRBV7-2; TRBD2 agrees at 8 bases. The CDR3 spans 14 residues. Per germline, CDR1 SGHTA and CDR2 FQGNSA. The V and J ends lost 4 bases and 8 bases, in that order; junction bases with no gene match: 8. In nucleotides, the CDR3 is TGTGCCAGCAGCTCGTTAGCGGGACCCTTTACGCAGTATTTT. Translating it yields CASSSLAGPFTQYF.

V and J are TRBV20-1 and TRBJ2-3; D possibly corresponds to TRBD2 (5 bases). The CDR3 extends over 15 amino acids. The germline gives CDR1 DFQATT, CDR2 SNEGSKA (reference sequence). V lost 6 bases and J lost 0, with 16 bases in between. The CDR3 coding sequence is TGCAGTGCCCCCTCACCGGCTAGCAGCACAGATACGCAGTATTTT. It specifies CSAPSPASSTDTQYF.

The rearrangement links TRBV4-3 to TRBJ2-2; 12 bases match TRBD2. The CDR3 covers 19 residues. CDR1 is LGHNA and CDR2 is YSLEER in the germline V gene. V dropped 4 bases and J dropped 5; count of bases not matched to a gene: 14. In DNA form, the CDR3 reads TGCGCCAGCAGCCTCAACTTCCCGGGACTAGCGGGTTGGACCGGGGAGCTGTTTTTT. Its translation: CASSLNFPGLAGWTGELFF.

This clonotype was counted only a few times. The gene calls are TRBV7-2 and TRBJ2-5, with TRBD1 matching over 7 bases. Germline-derived CDR1 and CDR2 are SGHTA and FQGNSA. With V trimmed by 3 bases and J by 3 bases, 4 bases remained unmatched. This CDR3 is built from 14 residues. In DNA form, the CDR3 reads TGTGCCAGCAGCTTCGTTGGGACAGAAGAGACCCAGTACTTC. As protein: CASSFVGTEETQYF.

This clonotype was detected only a few times. The genes are TRBV7-9 and TRBJ1-1; 7 bases match TRBD1. Germline V gene lookup returns CDR1 SEHNR and CDR2 FQNEAQ (reference sequence). V lost 5 bases and J lost 3; bases outside the gene matches: 3. CDR3 length: 13 residues. In DNA form, the CDR3 reads TGTGCCAGCAGCACCACAGGGGACACTGAAGCTTTCTTT. Its protein is CASSTTGDTEAFF.

This clonotype was observed a handful of times. This sequence joins TRBV20-1 and TRBJ2-4; 8 nucleotides agree with TRBD2. J was trimmed by 5 bases and V by 5 bases; bases with no gene match: 5. The CDR3 totals 13 residues. Germline V CDR1 and CDR2: DFQATT, SNEGSKA (reference sequence). DNA for the CDR3: TGCAGTGCTTACGCAGCGGGGGAAAACATTCAGTACTTC. Translating gives CSAYAAGENIQYF.

This clonotype came up a few times. The V and J genes are TRBV19 and TRBJ2-6; a weak D match, TRBD2 (5 bases). CDR1 LNHDA and CDR2 SQIVND come from the germline V gene (reference sequence). This CDR3 is built from 15 residues. The ends were cut back, 2 bases at V and 0 bases at J, with 5 bases in the middle. CDR3 loop: CASSIRGSGANVLTF. CDR3 in DNA: TGTGCCAGTAGTATACGGGGCTCTGGGGCCAACGTCCTGACTTTC.

This clonotype was counted once. The rearrangement links TRBV9 to TRBJ2-2; D might be TRBD1 (6 bases). The germline V and J ends were trimmed by 3 bases and 4 bases, with 13 bases remaining between them. Germline CDR1 is SGDLS and CDR2 is YYNGEE. This CDR3 is 15 amino acids long. The CDR3 loop reads CASSGNRASTGELFF. The CDR3, as DNA: TGTGCCAGCAGCGGCAACAGGGCGTCCACCGGGGAGCTGTTTTTT.

This chain connects TRBV7-2 to TRBJ2-5; 8 bases line up with TRBD2. CDR1 SGHTA and CDR2 FQGNSA come from the germline V gene. The CDR3 runs 14 residues. V gave up 5 bases and J gave up 2 bases; unmatched junction bases: 4. CDR3 in DNA: TGTGCCAGCAGCCATGGACTAGCTCAAGAGACCCAGTACTTC. Translating it yields CASSHGLAQETQYF.

The chain employs TRBV15 and TRBJ2-1; D possibly uses TRBD1 or TRBD2 (5 bases each). Trimming removed 0 bases from V and 6 bases from J, with 9 bases in between. In germline, CDR1 is LNHNV, CDR2 YYDKDF (reference sequence). The CDR3 has 14 residues. The CDR3 nucleotides are TGTGCCACCAGCAGAGACATTGGGGGCAATGAGCAGTTCTTC. It translates to CATSRDIGGNEQFF.

This clonotype has more than one count but fewer than ten. The CDR3, as DNA: TGTGCCAGCAGCTCAACTGGAGGGGGGGAAGCTTTCTTT. The encoded protein is CASSSTGGGEAFF. The chain joins TRBV5-5 to TRBJ1-1, with D perhaps matching TRBD1 (6 bases). Trimming cost V 3 bases and J 8 bases, with 14 bases left between them. Germline V gene sequence: CDR1 SGHKS, CDR2 YYEKEE (reference sequence). The CDR3 sequence is 13 residues long.

The sample holds a few counts of this clonotype. J is TRBJ2-1 and V is TRBV6-2 or TRBV6-3, with 11 bases identical to TRBD2. V lost 2 bases and J lost 7; bases outside the gene matches: 4. Germline V gene sequence: CDR1 MNHEY, CDR2 SVGEGT. The CDR3 is 15 amino acids. CDR3 in amino acids: CASSYGTSGGNEQFF. For the CDR3, the DNA is TGTGCCAGCAGTTACGGGACTAGCGGTGGGAATGAGCAGTTCTTC.